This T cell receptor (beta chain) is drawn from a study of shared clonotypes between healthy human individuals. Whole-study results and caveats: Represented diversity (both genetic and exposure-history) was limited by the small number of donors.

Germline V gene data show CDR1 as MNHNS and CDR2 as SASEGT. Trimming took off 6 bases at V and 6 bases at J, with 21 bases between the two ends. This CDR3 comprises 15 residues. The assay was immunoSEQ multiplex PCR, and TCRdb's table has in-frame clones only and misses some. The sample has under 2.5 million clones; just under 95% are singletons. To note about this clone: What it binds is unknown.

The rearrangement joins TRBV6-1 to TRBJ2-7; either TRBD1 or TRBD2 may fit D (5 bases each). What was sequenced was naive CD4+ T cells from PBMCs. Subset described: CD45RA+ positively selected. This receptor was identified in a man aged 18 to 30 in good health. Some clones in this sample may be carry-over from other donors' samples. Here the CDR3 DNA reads TGTGCCAGCAGCCCAACCGGGACGGGAAGAGGCGAGCAGTACTTC. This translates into CASSPTGTGRGEQYF.